This is a list of T cell receptor beta chains from one sample in a study of Graves' ophthalmopathy and Graves' hyperthyroidism. TCRdb reanalysed the multiplex PCR reads using MiXCR and keeps one entry per CDR3 protein. The table includes about 210,000 distinct CDR3 sequences, less than 30% detected once. Sample: peripheral blood. The receptors stem from a man in his fifties with Graves' ophthalmopathy. Each CDR3 is given with its conserved first and last residue. A D gene is named only where the DNA matches it firmly. A row's size may be missing; if present it is once, few, many or a size class.

J,V,D,size,DNA,CDR3
TRBJ2-5,TRBV6-2/TRBV6-3,TRBD2,NA,TGTGCCAGCAGCTGGACTAGCGGGAGGGAATCTCAAGAGACCCAGTACTTC,CASSWTSGRESQETQYF
TRBJ2-5,TRBV20-1,NA,NA,TGCAGTGCTGGTTACAGGGAGGAGACCCAGTACTTC,CSAGYREETQYF
TRBJ2-7,TRBV6-2/TRBV6-3,NA,many,TGTGCCAGCAGTTACTCCTACACCTACGAGCAGTACTTC,CASSYSYTYEQYF
TRBJ1-1,TRBV5-1,NA,many,TGCGCCAGCAGCTTGGATGGTTTCGCTGAAGCTTTCTTT,CASSLDGFAEAFF
TRBJ1-1,TRBV12-3/TRBV12-4,NA,once,TGTGCCAGCACGCGTGGGTGGGCGAACACTGAAGCTTTCTTT,CASTRGWANTEAFF
TRBJ1-1,TRBV28,TRBD1,many,TGTGCCAGCAGAAGACAGGGGAGGACTGAAGCTTTCTTT,CASRRQGRTEAFF
TRBJ2-7,TRBV6-2/TRBV6-3,TRBD2,many,TGTGCCAGCAGTTACGCCCCCGGTTGGAGCGGGAGTTCCTACGAGCAGTACTTC,CASSYAPGWSGSSYEQYF
TRBJ1-2,TRBV28,TRBD1,many,TGTGCCAGCAGTTTATCCCTCGGACAGGGCAGCGGCTATGGCTACACCTTC,CASSLSLGQGSGYGYTF
TRBJ2-7,TRBV12-3/TRBV12-4,NA,few,TGTGCCAGCAGCCCTGGACGGAACTACGAGCAGTACTTC,CASSPGRNYEQYF
TRBJ2-2,TRBV11-2,NA,many,TGTGCCAGCAGCCAAACAGACAGGAACACCGGGGAGCTGTTTTTT,CASSQTDRNTGELFF
TRBJ2-2,TRBV20-1,NA,NA,TGCAGTGCTAGAGGGGCGCAACATAACACCGGGGAGCTGTTTTTT,CSARGAQHNTGELFF
TRBJ2-7,TRBV30,TRBD2,many,TGTGCCTGGAGTGGAGCGGGAGGATCTTTCTACGAGCAGTACTTC,CAWSGAGGSFYEQYF
TRBJ2-2,TRBV6-2/TRBV6-3,TRBD1,NA,TGTGCCAGCAGCCATCCTACAGGGGAGACGAACACCGGGGAGCTGTTTTTT,CASSHPTGETNTGELFF
TRBJ2-2,TRBV6-5,NA,NA,TGTGCCAGCAGTTACTCGATAGCGGAGAACACCGGGGAGCTGTTTTTT,CASSYSIAENTGELFF
TRBJ1-5,TRBV29-1,NA,many,TGCAGCGTTCGGGCAGCCATCGGCACCCAGCATTTT,CSVRAAIGTQHF
TRBJ1-5,TRBV12-3/TRBV12-4,NA,many,TGTGCCAGCAGTTCCACCGACAGTCGCAATCAGCCCCAGCATTTT,CASSSTDSRNQPQHF
TRBJ2-1,TRBV24-1,TRBD2,many,TGTGCCACCACGGGGACTAGGGCGGATGAGCAGTTCTTC,CATTGTRADEQFF
TRBJ1-1,TRBV12-5,TRBD1,NA,TGTGCTAGTGGTTTGACAGGGGAGACTGAAGCTTTCTTT,CASGLTGETEAFF
TRBJ1-1,TRBV24-1,NA,many,TGTGCCACCCGGGGGGGCGGCAGCACTGAAGCTTTCTTT,CATRGGGSTEAFF
TRBJ2-7,TRBV28,NA,many,TGTGCCAGCAGCCTCCGATTCCTAAGCTCCTACGAGCAGTACTTC,CASSLRFLSSYEQYF
TRBJ1-2,TRBV10-3,NA,NA,TGTGCCATCTTCTTTGGGGGATTCGGCTATGGCTACACCTTC,CAIFFGGFGYGYTF
TRBJ1-6,TRBV28,NA,many,TGTGCCAGCAGTTGGCTTATGGGGCGGGTGGAATCACCCCTCCACTTT,CASSWLMGRVESPLHF
TRBJ2-7,TRBV10-3,TRBD2,NA,TGTGCCATCAGTGATCCCGGGGGAGCGGGAGGCCTCTCCTACGAGCAGTACTTC,CAISDPGGAGGLSYEQYF